These 19 T cell receptor beta chains came from one sample sequenced in a study of T-cell memory formation after mild COVID-19. TCRdb reprocessed the 5' RACE reads with MiXCR, giving one entry per CDR3 protein. Among some 300,000 distinct CDR3 sequences, roughly 19% were seen once, and the ten largest hold under 25%. Sequencing was performed on PBMCs or a T cell subset sorted from them (not recorded which). The receptors originated from a man younger than 35 who had mild COVID-19 (a few samples of this study predate the infection). Cell type and time point are not known.

This clonotype was recorded a few times. This chain uses TRBV9 with TRBJ2-2, with 9 nucleotides matching TRBD1. CDR1 SGDLS and CDR2 YYNGEE come from the germline V gene. This CDR3 is built from 16 residues. The trim removed 3 bases at V and 4 bases at J, leaving 7 bases unmatched. The CDR3 loop is CASSGRTGDFTGELFF. DNA of the CDR3: TGTGCCAGCAGCGGACGGACAGGGGATTTCACCGGGGAGCTGTTTTTT.

The CDR3 DNA reads TGCGCCAGCACCTTTACAGGGGGCCACTACGAGCAGTACTTC. Translating it yields CASTFTGGHYEQYF. J is TRBJ2-7 and V is TRBV5-1; 9 bases map to TRBD1. Trimming took 6 bases from V and 3 from J; bases not matched to a gene: 7. CDR3 length: 14 residues. Germline assignment: CDR1 SGHRS and CDR2 YFSETQ.

In the case of this clonotype: It may be a read error: a sequence one base away is much more abundant. J is TRBJ2-3 and V is TRBV12-3 or TRBV12-4; D gene uncertain. CDR3 size: 11 residues. The CDR3 loop reads CDSSHTDTQYF. The CDR3 DNA reads as TGTGACAGCAGCCACACAGATACGCAGTATTTT.

This clonotype was recorded many times. The V and J genes are TRBV7-2 and TRBJ1-2, with 7 bases identical to TRBD1. CDR1 is SGHTA, CDR2 FQGNSA, per germline. The CDR3 extends over 13 amino acids. J lost 3 bases, V lost 6 bases, and 4 bases had no gene match. The CDR3 DNA reads as TGTGCCAGCAGTGAGACAGGGTACTATGGCTACACCTTC. Amino acids: CASSETGYYGYTF.

The rearrangement links TRBV9 to TRBJ2-1, with 10 bases that match TRBD1. The CDR3 runs 15 residues. Germline-derived CDR1 and CDR2 are SGDLS and YYNGEE. The junction had 7 bases not matched to a gene; V was cut back by 3 bases and J by 7 bases. CDR3 protein: CASSAGTGEGNEQFF. CDR3 nucleotide sequence: TGTGCCAGCAGCGCCGGGACAGGGGAAGGGAATGAGCAGTTCTTC.

This clonotype was found a few times. The chain combines TRBV4-1 with TRBJ2-5, with unresolved D. Deletions cut 0 bases from V and 1 base from J, with 9 bases between. The CDR3 loop spans 15 amino acids. CDR1 MGHRA and CDR2 YSYEKL come from the germline V gene. CDR3 region: CASSQDISLQETQYF. As DNA, the CDR3 is TGCGCCAGCAGCCAAGATATAAGCCTCCAAGAGACCCAGTACTTC.

The chain's CDR3 is CASSLGTGGWGQPQHF. DNA of the CDR3: TGTGCCAGCAGTTTGGGTACAGGGGGCTGGGGTCAGCCCCAGCATTTT. The genes are TRBV12-3 or TRBV12-4 and TRBJ1-5, with 9 bases that match TRBD1. V gave up 3 bases and J gave up 6 bases; unmatched junction bases: 9. The CDR3 extends over 16 amino acids.

This clonotype occurred a few times. The chain is built from TRBV2 and TRBJ1-1; TRBD1 matches at 7 bases. This CDR3 is 14 amino acids long. Trimming cost V 4 bases and J 6 bases; bases outside gene matches: 8. Germline V CDR1 and CDR2: SNHLY, FYNNEI. The CDR3 region is CASSAAGGRAEAFF. As DNA, the CDR3 is TGTGCCAGCAGTGCTGCAGGGGGTAGAGCTGAAGCTTTCTTT.

There are a few counts of this clonotype. The genes are TRBV7-6 and TRBJ2-2; TRBD1 might be the D (5 bases). CDR1 and CDR2 (germline): SGHVS, FNYEAQ. V lost 2 bases, J lost 5 bases, and 9 bases lay in between. This CDR3 spans 14 amino acids. CDR3 sequence: CASSLSGRTGELFF. The CDR3 DNA reads TGTGCCAGCAGCTTATCAGGGCGGACCGGGGAGCTGTTTTTT.

This clonotype was picked up a small number of times. The rearrangement uses TRBV28 and TRBJ2-5, with TRBD2 matching 8 bases. J lost 5 bases, V lost 7 bases, and 15 bases had no gene match. This CDR3 spans 16 amino acids. Per the germline V gene, CDR1 is MDHEN and CDR2 is SYDVKM. CDR3 sequence (DNA): TGTGCCAGCACCCCGGGGGGGGCCAGAGGGGATGAGACCCAGTACTTC. Its protein product is CASTPGGARGDETQYF.

This clonotype was observed at least ten times. The rearrangement joins TRBV5-1 to TRBJ1-5; D possibly corresponds to TRBD1 (5 bases). Germline lookup yields CDR1 SGHRS and CDR2 YFSETQ. This CDR3 comprises 14 residues. The V end lost 4 bases, the J end lost 7 bases, and 15 bases lay between the germline ends. In DNA, the CDR3 is TGCGCCAGCAGCCGGGCAGGGATGGGGCAGCCCCAGCATTTT. Encoded protein: CASSRAGMGQPQHF.

There are a few counts of this clonotype. The gene calls are TRBV9 and TRBJ1-2; 7 bases match TRBD1. The V segment lost 3 bases and the J segment 8 bases; nucleotides outside the gene matches: 7. The CDR3 runs 13 residues. Germline CDR1 reads SGDLS; CDR2 reads YYNGEE. CDR3 in amino acids: CASSARDREGYTF. The CDR3 DNA reads as TGTGCCAGCAGCGCCCGAGACAGGGAAGGCTACACCTTC.

In this sample, this clonotype turned up a few times. V usage is TRBV5-1 and J usage is TRBJ1-5; D gene uncertain. Trimming removed 3 bases at V and 5 bases at J, with 12 bases between. The CDR3 has 14 residues. Germline CDR1 is SGHRS and CDR2 is YFSETQ. The CDR3 reads CASSSDGLDQPQHF. The CDR3 DNA follows: TGCGCCAGCAGCTCCGACGGCCTAGATCAGCCCCAGCATTTT. Variable domain in full (rest from reference TRBV5-1 and TRBJ1-5): KAGVTQTPRYLIKTRGQQVTLSCSPISGHRSVSWYQQTPGQGLQFLFEYFSETQRNKGNFPGRFSGRQFSNSRSEMNVSTLELGDSALYLCASSSDGLDQPQHFGDGTRLSIL.

The table lists this clonotype with many counts. V usage is TRBV12-3 or TRBV12-4 and J usage is TRBJ1-1, with D tentatively TRBD1 (6 bases). The CDR3 extends over 13 amino acids. The germline V and J ends were trimmed by 4 bases and 4 bases, with 10 bases remaining between them. DNA for the CDR3: TGTGCCAGCAGTTCCACAGGGACCACTGAAGCTTTCTTT. It specifies CASSSTGTTEAFF.

In this sample, this clonotype turned up many times. V gene TRBV28 combines with J gene TRBJ2-6; 8 bases are a match to TRBD1. The CDR3 covers 16 residues. Germline trimming cut 4 bases from V and 3 bases from J; bases unmatched to any gene: 5. Germline values: CDR1 MDHEN, CDR2 SYDVKM. Here the CDR3 reads CASSSTGADGANVLTF. The CDR3 DNA reads TGTGCCAGCAGTTCGACAGGGGCGGATGGGGCCAACGTCCTGACTTTC.

The V call is TRBV4-1, the J call TRBJ2-5; the D gene is possibly TRBD2 (5 bases). The CDR3 loop spans 14 amino acids. V was trimmed by 2 bases and J by 5 bases, leaving 12 bases between them. CDR1 is MGHRA and CDR2 is YSYEKL in the germline V gene. The CDR3 sequence is CASSQSRDVETQYF. CDR3 nucleotides: TGCGCCAGCAGCCAATCGAGGGATGTGGAGACCCAGTACTTC.

This clonotype was picked up many times. V is TRBV28 and J is TRBJ2-3, with 8 nucleotides matching TRBD2. Per the germline V gene, CDR1 is MDHEN and CDR2 is SYDVKM. CDR3 size: 14 residues. J gave up 0 bases and V 4 bases, and 0 bases lay outside the gene matches. CDR3 bases: TGTGCCAGCAGTTCTAGCGGGAGCACAGATACGCAGTATTTT. Translation: CASSSSGSTDTQYF.

The CDR3 coding sequence is TGCAGTGCTAGGCACTTGCAGGGTCTAGGAAACACCATATATTTT. Translated: CSARHLQGLGNTIYF. The gene calls are TRBV20-1 and TRBJ1-3; weak D call: TRBD1 (5 bases). CDR1 is DFQATT and CDR2 is SNEGSKA in the germline V gene (reference sequence). Trimming left V 3 bases short and J 4 bases short, with 16 bases between. The CDR3 runs to 15 residues.

The CDR3 coding sequence is TGTGCCAGCAGTTCAGGGATCGGGACCCAGTACTTC. Translated, it gives CASSSGIGTQYF. The rearrangement uses TRBV28 and TRBJ2-5; D perhaps matches TRBD1 (5 bases). The length of the CDR3 is 12 residues. V dropped 4 bases and J dropped 7 bases, with 10 bases sitting between them. Germline CDR1 reads MDHEN; CDR2 reads SYDVKM.